The rows below give T cell receptor beta chains drawn from one sample of a study of T cell responses to AZD1222 COVID-19 vaccine. Assay: immunoSEQ multiplex PCR; the TCRdb copy retains only in-frame clones and omits some. The sample has some 130,000 clones; approximately 90% are singletons. Sequenced material: peripheral blood, taken on day 0 of AZD1222 vaccination. All receptors come from an adult in good health. Both conserved end residues are part of each CDR3. D genes are given only for firm matches. A row's size may be missing; if present it is once, few, many or a size class.

d_gene,v_gene,j_gene,abundance,CDR3aa,CDR3nt
-,TRBV18,TRBJ2-1,-,CASSPRGADEQFF,TGTGCCAGCTCACCACGGGGGGCTGATGAGCAGTTCTTC
TRBD1,TRBV29-1,TRBJ2-7,once,CSVQDRGRFNEQYF,TGCAGCGTTCAGGACAGGGGGCGCTTCAACGAGCAGTACTTC
-,TRBV12-3/TRBV12-4,TRBJ1-1,-,CASSFKGATEAFF,TGTGCCAGCAGTTTCAAAGGGGCCACTGAAGCTTTCTTT
-,TRBV6-4,TRBJ2-1,once,CASSDRQRWTGLGGLANEQFF,TGTGCCAGCAGTGACCGTCAACGCTGGACAGGGTTGGGAGGGCTGGCAAATGAGCAGTTCTTC
-,TRBV5-1,TRBJ1-2,-,CASSLLHRYGNYGYTF,TGCGCCAGCAGCTTGCTGCACAGGTATGGGAACTATGGCTACACCTTC
-,TRBV6-5,TRBJ2-3,-,CASSYGSDTQYF,TGTGCCAGCAGTTACGGGTCAGATACGCAGTATTTT
-,TRBV18,TRBJ2-7,-,CASSPGGGFYEQYF,TGTGCCAGCTCACCAGGTGGCGGGTTCTACGAGCAGTACTTC
-,TRBV6-2/TRBV6-3,TRBJ2-1,-,CASSPTSRHEQFF,TGTGCCAGCAGTCCGACCAGCAGGCATGAGCAGTTCTTC
-,TRBV10-1,TRBJ2-2,-,CASSESGPTGELFF,TGCGCCAGCAGTGAGTCGGGACCCACCGGGGAGCTGTTTTTT
-,TRBV12-5,TRBJ2-3,-,CASGLVGSTDTQYF,TGTGCTAGTGGTTTGGTGGGTAGCACAGATACGCAGTATTTT
-,TRBV4-1,TRBJ1-2,-,CASSQDPDRVNGYTF,TGCGCCAGCAGCCAAGACCCGGACAGAGTAAATGGCTACACCTTC
-,TRBV27,TRBJ2-7,-,CASRLLGRGAEQYF,TGTGCCAGCCGCCTTTTGGGTCGGGGCGCCGAGCAGTACTTC
-,TRBV19,TRBJ2-3,-,CASSISRGYTDTQYF,TGTGCCAGTAGTATCTCAAGGGGGTACACAGATACGCAGTATTTT
TRBD2,TRBV3-1/TRBV3-2,TRBJ2-1,-,CASSQTSGGWDEQFF,TGTGCCAGCAGCCAAACTAGCGGAGGATGGGATGAGCAGTTCTTC
TRBD2,TRBV9,TRBJ2-7,-,CASSVGSLGGGYEQYF,TGTGCCAGCAGCGTAGGGAGCCTTGGGGGGGGCTACGAGCAGTACTTC
TRBD1,TRBV6-5,TRBJ1-1,-,CASSWGQGGTEAFF,TGTGCCAGCAGTTGGGGACAGGGAGGGACTGAAGCTTTCTTT
TRBD1,TRBV6-5,TRBJ1-2,once,CASRSGGINYGYTF,TGTGCCAGCAGGTCAGGGGGGATTAACTATGGCTACACCTTC
-,TRBV19,TRBJ1-5,-,CASAGSTNQPQHF,TGTGCTTCGGCAGGGTCCACCAATCAGCCCCAGCATTTT
-,TRBV27,TRBJ2-7,-,CASSFWGSGYEQYF,TGTGCCAGCAGTTTCTGGGGGTCCGGCTACGAGCAGTACTTC
-,TRBV10-1,TRBJ2-2,-,CASRTGTNTGELFF,TGCGCCAGCAGAACAGGAACGAACACCGGGGAGCTGTTTTTT
-,TRBV20-1,TRBJ2-5,-,CSAVITETQYF,TGCAGTGCGGTAATTACGGAGACCCAGTACTTC
-,TRBV7-9,TRBJ1-1,-,CASSLAVGTEAFF,TGTGCCAGCAGCTTAGCGGTCGGGACTGAAGCTTTCTTT
-,TRBV7-8,TRBJ1-1,-,CASSLALGGGTEAFF,TGTGCCAGCAGCTTAGCGCTCGGAGGGGGCACTGAAGCTTTCTTT
-,TRBV28,TRBJ1-2,-,CASIGPRASYGYTF,TGTGCCAGCATAGGCCCCAGGGCGTCATATGGCTACACCTTC
-,TRBV7-3,TRBJ1-3,-,CASSLAGGSGNTIYF,TGTGCCAGCAGCCTGGCCGGGGGGTCTGGAAACACCATATATTTT
TRBD2,TRBV5-4,TRBJ2-5,-,CASSPRAAGGFETQYF,TGTGCCAGCAGCCCCCGGGCAGCGGGAGGGTTTGAGACCCAGTACTTC
TRBD2,TRBV5-1,TRBJ2-3,once,CASTLGLAGTDTQYF,TGCGCCAGCACCTTGGGACTAGCGGGCACAGATACGCAGTATTTT
TRBD2,TRBV6-2/TRBV6-3,TRBJ2-1,-,CASSASGSNEQFF,TGTGCCAGCAGCGCTAGCGGGAGCAATGAGCAGTTCTTC
-,TRBV11-2,TRBJ2-7,-,CASSLNSVHTNYEQYF,TGTGCCAGCAGCCTAAATTCGGTGCACACTAATTACGAGCAGTACTTC
TRBD1,TRBV3-1/TRBV3-2,TRBJ2-1,-,CASSQGTGRGRANEQFF,TGTGCCAGCAGCCAAGGTACAGGCAGGGGGCGTGCGAATGAGCAGTTCTTC
-,TRBV5-5,TRBJ2-7,-,CASSLLANSRTHKSEQYF,TGTGCCAGCAGCTTGTTAGCGAACTCCCGGACCCACAAAAGCGAGCAGTACTTC
-,TRBV7-2,TRBJ1-6,-,CASSPDTYNSPLHF,TGTGCCAGCAGCCCGGACACCTATAATTCACCCCTCCACTTT
-,TRBV7-2,TRBJ2-1,-,CASSSRKAPYNEQFF,TGTGCCAGCAGCTCCAGGAAGGCCCCCTACAATGAGCAGTTCTTC
-,TRBV5-1,TRBJ2-7,-,CASSSADSYESYEQYF,TGCGCCAGCAGCTCGGCGGACAGTTACGAGTCCTACGAGCAGTACTTC
-,TRBV27,TRBJ2-5,-,CASRRLNAGETQYF,TGTGCCAGCAGACGGCTGAATGCGGGAGAGACCCAGTACTTC
-,TRBV7-3,TRBJ1-1,-,CASSRLLAGSSAEAFF,TGTGCCAGCTCGAGGTTGTTGGCTGGCTCAAGCGCTGAAGCTTTCTTT